Only a few counts were recorded for the clone carrying this T cell receptor (beta chain). Its antigen is unknown. The sample comes from a study of shared clonotypes between healthy human individuals. Study-level findings and limits: Genetic and exposure-history diversity was limited by the few donors.

Sequenced by immunoSEQ multiplex PCR; TCRdb stores in-frame clones only, minus some. Of about 640,000 clones in the sample, roughly 78% are singletons; the top ten hold less than 2%. This receptor was identified in a woman in her twenties or thirties in good health. The sequenced material came from memory CD4+ T cells sorted from blood. Noted subset: CD45RA-negative fraction.

CDR3 sequence (DNA): TGTGCCAGCAGCTTAGAGGGTGCGGGAGTGGATGATACGCAGTATTTT. This sequence encodes CASSLEGAGVDDTQYF. J is TRBJ2-3 and V is TRBV7-6; TRBD2 matches at 7 bases. From germline, CDR1 is SGHVS and CDR2 FNYEAQ. V lost 1 base, J lost 6 bases, and 10 bases stayed unmatched. The CDR3 is 16 amino acids.